This T cell receptor beta chain was sequenced during a study of CD8 T cells in ankylosing spondylitis. Study outcomes and limitations: Roughly eight highly homologous variants made up a TCR beta motif that seemed to typify ankylosing spondylitis blood.

Points on this clonotype: The antigen remains undetermined.

TCRdb itself ran the 5' RACE reads through MiXCR, one entry per CDR3 protein. Of 200,000 to 300,000 distinct CDR3 sequences listed, roughly a tenth were seen once; the top ten hold about 2.5%. The receptor comes from a male donor with ankylosing spondylitis or in good health (not recorded which). Sequencing was carried out using blood, either unsorted or a sorted T cell fraction (not recorded which).

CDR3 sequence (DNA): TGCGCCAGCAGCCAAGAACCGGGGGGCAGGACCGGGGAGCTGTTTTTT. Translation gives CASSQEPGGRTGELFF. The chain links TRBV4-1 to TRBJ2-2, with D tentatively TRBD2 (7 bases). This CDR3 spans 16 amino acids. From germline, CDR1 is MGHRA and CDR2 YSYEKL. V lost 0 bases and J 5 bases, leaving 13 bases between the germline ends.